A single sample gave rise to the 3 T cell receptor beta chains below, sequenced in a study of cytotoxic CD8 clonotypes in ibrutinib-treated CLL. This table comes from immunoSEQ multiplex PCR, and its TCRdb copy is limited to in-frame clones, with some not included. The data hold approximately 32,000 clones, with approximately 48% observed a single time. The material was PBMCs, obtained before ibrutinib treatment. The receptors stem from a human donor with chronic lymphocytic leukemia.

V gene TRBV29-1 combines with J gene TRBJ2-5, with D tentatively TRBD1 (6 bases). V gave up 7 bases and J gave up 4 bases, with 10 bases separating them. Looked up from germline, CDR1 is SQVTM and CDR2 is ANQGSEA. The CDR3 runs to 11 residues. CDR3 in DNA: TGCAGCGCAGGGGAGCGAGAGACCCAGTACTTC. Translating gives CSAGERETQYF. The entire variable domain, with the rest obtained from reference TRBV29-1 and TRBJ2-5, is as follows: SAVISQKPSRDICQRGTSLTIQCQVDSQVTMMFWYRQQPGQSLTLIATANQGSEATYESGFVIDKFPISRPNLTFSTLTVSNMSPEDSSIYLCSAGERETQYFGPGTRLLVL.

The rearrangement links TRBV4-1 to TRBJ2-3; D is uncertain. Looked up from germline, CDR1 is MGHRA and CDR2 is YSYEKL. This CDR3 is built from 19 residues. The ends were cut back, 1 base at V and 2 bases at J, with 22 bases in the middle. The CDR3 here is CASSQGTGYSAHFTDTQYF. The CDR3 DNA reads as TGCGCCAGCAGCCAAGGAACGGGCTACTCAGCTCATTTCACAGATACGCAGTATTTT.

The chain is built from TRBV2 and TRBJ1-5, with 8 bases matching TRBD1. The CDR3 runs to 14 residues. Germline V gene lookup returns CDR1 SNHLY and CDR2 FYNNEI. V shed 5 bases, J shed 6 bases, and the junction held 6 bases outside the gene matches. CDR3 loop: CASSQQGGVQPQHF. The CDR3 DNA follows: TGTGCCAGCAGTCAACAGGGGGGCGTTCAGCCCCAGCATTTT.